The 19 T cell receptor beta chains given below trace back to one sample, sequenced in a study of response to subunit inactivated influenza vaccine. TCRdb recomputed calls from the RT-PCR reads with MiXCR, one row per CDR3 protein. Of hundreds of thousands of distinct CDR3 sequences listed, roughly 12% are singletons. Material: PBMCs from blood, obtained on the day of vaccination. The receptors were sampled from a man in his fifties or sixties who received an inactivated influenza vaccine.

This clonotype has more than one count but fewer than ten. The chain uses TRBV20-1 and TRBJ2-3; D possibly corresponds to TRBD2 (6 bases). From germline, CDR1 is DFQATT and CDR2 SNEGSKA (reference sequence). The length of the CDR3 is 15 residues. Trimming left V 3 bases short and J 0 bases short, with 13 bases between. CDR3 DNA sequence: TGCAGTGCTAGTTGGGGACTTAGTAGCACAGATACGCAGTATTTT. Its protein product is CSASWGLSSTDTQYF.

There are a few counts of this clonotype. The chain carries TRBV11-2 and TRBJ2-5; D not resolved. Trimming pared 6 bases from V and 10 bases from J, leaving 15 bases between. Germline V gives CDR1 SGHAT, CDR2 FQNNGV. The CDR3 extends over 12 amino acids. The CDR3 DNA is TGTGCCAGCAGACGAGTCGAGTCAGGCCAGTACTTC. Amino acids: CASRRVESGQYF.

This clonotype occurred a few times. This chain connects TRBV29-1 to TRBJ2-1; the match to TRBD2 covers 12 bases. V lost 4 bases and J lost 6; bases outside the gene matches: 7. The CDR3 spans 15 residues. Germline assignment: CDR1 SQVTM and CDR2 ANQGSEA. In DNA form, the CDR3 reads TGCAGCGTTGTCCGGCTAGCGGGAGGGCTCAATGAGCAGTTCTTC. It yields the protein CSVVRLAGGLNEQFF.

There are many counts of this clonotype. V usage is TRBV12-3 or TRBV12-4 and J usage is TRBJ2-7; either TRBD1 or TRBD2 may supply D (5 bases each). The CDR3 covers 13 residues. The V end was cut by 2 bases, the J end by 2 bases, with 7 bases between. Here the CDR3 DNA reads TGTGCCAGCAGTTTACCGGGACCCTACGAGCAGTACTTC. Encoded protein: CASSLPGPYEQYF.

The chain links TRBV5-6 to TRBJ2-1; a weak D match, TRBD2 (6 bases). The CDR3 is made up of 15 amino acids. Germline V gene data show CDR1 as SGHDT and CDR2 as YYEEEE. V was pared by 5 bases and J by 4 bases, with 16 bases between. Written as DNA, the CDR3 is TGTGCCAGCAGATCTAGCGTGGAGATATACAATGAGCAGTTCTTC. Translating it yields CASRSSVEIYNEQFF.

The table lists this clonotype with many counts. The rearrangement joins TRBV15 to TRBJ1-5; 7 positions match TRBD1. The CDR3 contains 17 residues. The germline gives CDR1 LNHNV, CDR2 YYDKDF (reference sequence). Germline trimming cut 3 bases from V and 0 bases from J; bases unmatched to any gene: 8. In nucleotides, the CDR3 is TGTGCCACCAGCAGGGGGGACAGAACTCATAGCAATCAGCCCCAGCATTTT. Its translation: CATSRGDRTHSNQPQHF.

This clonotype came up a few times. The rearrangement uses TRBV2 and TRBJ1-1; TRBD1 aligns across 9 bases. Germline V gene data show CDR1 as SNHLY and CDR2 as FYNNEI. The trim removed 8 bases at V and 4 bases at J, leaving 11 bases unmatched. CDR3 length equals 15 residues. The CDR3 here is CASGLTGGGGTEAFF. In DNA, the CDR3 is TGTGCCAGCGGACTGACAGGGGGTGGGGGCACTGAAGCTTTCTTT.

The table lists this clonotype with a few counts. The J gene is TRBJ1-2, the V gene TRBV9, with D possibly being TRBD1 (5 bases). Germline V CDR1 and CDR2: SGDLS, YYNGEE. This CDR3 comprises 15 residues. The ends were cut back, 1 base at V and 6 bases at J, with 16 bases in the middle. This chain's CDR3 is CASSVSRAQFHGYTF. The DNA for the CDR3 is TGTGCCAGCAGCGTATCCAGGGCCCAATTCCATGGCTACACCTTC.

V and J are TRBV7-3 and TRBJ2-3; D could derive from TRBD1 or TRBD2 (5 bases each). This CDR3 spans 15 amino acids. Germline loops: CDR1 SGHTA, CDR2 FQGTGA. V was pared by 3 bases and J by 3 bases, with 13 bases between. CDR3 DNA sequence: TGTGCCAGCAGCTTGGACCCGGGACCAACAGATACGCAGTATTTT. Residues: CASSLDPGPTDTQYF.

This clonotype was seen only a few times. The CDR3 here is CASSLAAREFGYTF. The DNA for the CDR3 is TGTGCCAGCAGTCTCGCTGCGAGGGAATTTGGCTACACCTTC. The chain combines TRBV7-9 with TRBJ1-2, with D uncertain. Trimming removed 6 bases at V and 7 bases at J, with 18 bases between. The CDR3 consists of 14 residues. Germline-derived CDR1 and CDR2 are SEHNR and FQNEAQ (reference sequence).

This clonotype was picked up a small number of times. This sequence joins TRBV7-9 and TRBJ1-1; maybe TRBD1 (5 bases). The CDR3 has 15 residues. CDR1 and CDR2 (germline): SEHNR, FQNEAQ (reference sequence). Trimming shortened V by 2 bases and J by 6 bases, and 16 bases separated the two germline ends. The CDR3 DNA reads as TGTGCCAGCAGCTTAATTTTTCCTGGGGACTCTGAAGCTTTCTTT. Amino acid sequence: CASSLIFPGDSEAFF.

The gene calls are TRBV5-1 and TRBJ2-2; 8 bases are a match to TRBD1. The CDR3 is 16 residues long. Germline CDR1 is SGHRS and CDR2 is YFSETQ. V lost 3 bases, J lost 5 bases, and 9 bases stayed unmatched. The CDR3 loop is CASSSPQGAFTGELFF. The CDR3 nucleotides read TGCGCCAGCAGCTCCCCCCAGGGGGCTTTTACCGGGGAGCTGTTTTTT.

This clonotype was found many times. The chain links TRBV7-8 to TRBJ2-7, with 7 bases that match TRBD2. Per germline, CDR1 SGHVS and CDR2 FQNEAQ. The CDR3 sequence is 13 residues long. J lost 3 bases, V lost 3 bases, and 2 bases had no gene match. As DNA, the CDR3 is TGTGCCAGCAGCTTCGGGACTAACTACGAGCAGTACTTC. Its translation is CASSFGTNYEQYF.

CDR3 DNA: TGTGCCAGCAGCTTATCTGAGAAGGAGTACTTC. Protein: CASSLSEKEYF. The chain recombines TRBV7-9 with TRBJ2-5; D gene uncertain. This CDR3 region has 11 residues. Germline CDR1 reads SEHNR; CDR2 reads FQNEAQ (reference sequence). Trimming left V 2 bases short and J 12 bases short, with 10 bases between.

This clonotype was counted only a few times. The chain links TRBV24-1 to TRBJ2-1, with 7 positions matching TRBD1. Per the germline V gene, CDR1 is KGHDR and CDR2 is SFDVKD. The CDR3 is 17 amino acids. The V and J ends lost 2 bases and 4 bases, in that order; junction bases with no gene match: 10. The CDR3 reads CATSDSRQGSGYNEQFF. CDR3 bases: TGTGCCACCAGTGATTCACGACAGGGATCGGGTTACAATGAGCAGTTCTTC.

This clonotype was seen at least ten times. This rearrangement joins TRBV4-1 to TRBJ2-7; no reliable D call. V was shortened by 0 bases and J by 6 bases, with 12 bases between the two germline ends. CDR1 and CDR2 (germline): MGHRA, YSYEKL. The CDR3 extends over 14 amino acids. The CDR3, as DNA: TGCGCCAGCAGCCAAGATAAACAGCGCCTCGAGCAGTACTTC. This gives the protein CASSQDKQRLEQYF.

The rearrangement uses TRBV11-2 and TRBJ1-1; 7 bases line up with TRBD1. Germline trimming cut 5 bases from V and 11 bases from J; bases unmatched to any gene: 17. Germline V gene data show CDR1 as SGHAT and CDR2 as FQNNGV. The CDR3 loop spans 15 amino acids. CDR3 sequence (DNA): TGTGCCAGCAGCCTGCGGGACAGCGGCGGCATTCTGGCTTTCTTT. Translating gives CASSLRDSGGILAFF.

There are a few counts of this clonotype. The chain combines TRBV5-1 with TRBJ2-5; possibly TRBD1 for D (6 bases). V shed 0 bases and J shed 4 bases, with 13 bases lying between them. This CDR3 is 15 amino acids long. The V gene's germline CDR1 is SGHRS and CDR2 YFSETQ. The CDR3 DNA is TGCGCCAGCAGCTTGGAACAGGGCATGGGAGAGACCCAGTACTTC. It yields the protein CASSLEQGMGETQYF.

V usage is TRBV11-3 and J usage is TRBJ2-5; possibly TRBD1 for D (5 bases). Between the trimmed V and J ends, which lost 2 bases and 4 bases, there was a span of 8 bases. Germline loops: CDR1 SGHNT, CDR2 YENEEA. This CDR3 spans 13 amino acids. The CDR3 nucleotides read TGTGCCAGCAGCTTACAGGGTACAGAGACCCAGTACTTC. Translating gives CASSLQGTETQYF.